The subject of this entry is one T cell receptor beta chain. TCRdb keeps only in-frame clones here, not all; method: immunoSEQ multiplex PCR. The sample has 40,000 to 55,000 clones, approximately 92% seen once. This sample is part of a study of T cell changes during pregnancy in multiple sclerosis. The V and J ends lost 5 bases and 5 bases, in that order; junction bases with no gene match: 9. The length of the CDR3 is 15 residues. CDR1 and CDR2 from the germline V gene are SGHVS and FNYEAQ. The gene calls are TRBV7-6 and TRBJ2-1; the match to TRBD2 covers 7 bases. The specimen was CD4+ T cells from peripheral blood mononuclear cells, collected in the third trimester of pregnancy. This receptor was taken from a female donor with multiple sclerosis, enrolled in a pregnancy study. CDR3 bases: TGTGCCAGCAGCAACCCCAGCGGGGCACACAATGAGCAGTTCTTC. As protein: CASSNPSGAHNEQFF.